Presented here are 14 T cell receptor beta chains from one specimen sequenced in a study of shared clonotypes between healthy human individuals. Profiling relied on immunoSEQ multiplex PCR, and the TCRdb table lists in-frame clones only, not all of them. The repertoire has about 340,000 clones, around four fifths of them found once; the top ten carry about 10%. Input material: memory CD4+ T cells sorted from blood. Subset meaning: CD45RA-negative fraction. Every receptor here comes from a young man in good health.

This clone has a handful of counts. The V call is TRBV6-1, the J call TRBJ2-7; TRBD1 is a possible D gene (6 bases). V lost 1 base and J 1 base, leaving 11 bases between the germline ends. CDR3 size: 15 residues. Per germline, CDR1 MNHNS and CDR2 SASEGT. The CDR3 region has the DNA TGTGCCAGCAGTGAAGTCGATGGACAGTCCTACGAGCAGTACTTC. Its protein is CASSEVDGQSYEQYF.

This chain links TRBV14 with TRBJ1-1; D gene unclear. The CDR3 is made up of 15 amino acids. CDR1 SGHDN and CDR2 FVKESK come from the germline V gene. V lost 0 bases and J 5 bases, leaving 13 bases between the germline ends. Here the CDR3 reads CASSQDFARWTEAFF. The CDR3 nucleotides read TGTGCCAGCAGCCAAGATTTTGCTAGATGGACTGAAGCTTTCTTT.

The chain carries TRBV28 and TRBJ2-7; 12 bases are a match to TRBD2. Trimming removed 4 bases from V and 5 bases from J; junction bases left unmatched: 6. Germline-derived CDR1 and CDR2 are MDHEN and SYDVKM. CDR3 size: 15 residues. The DNA for the CDR3 is TGTGCCAGCAGTTCGAGGACTAGCGGGATCGACGAGCAGTACTTC. It translates to CASSSRTSGIDEQYF. Full variable domain (rest looked up from reference TRBV28 and TRBJ2-7): DVKVTQSSRYLVKRTGEKVFLECVQDMDHENMFWYRQDPGLGLRLIYFSYDVKMKEKGDIPEGYSVSREKKERFSLILESASTNQTSMYLCASSSRTSGIDEQYFGPGTRLTVT.

This clone was seen repeatedly, ten times or more. The chain joins TRBV7-8 to TRBJ2-1, with a tentative D call TRBD2 (6 bases). The CDR3 loop spans 15 amino acids. Per germline, CDR1 SGHVS and CDR2 FQNEAQ. The V end was cut by 1 base, the J end by 5 bases, with 12 bases between. Written as DNA, the CDR3 is TGTGCCAGCAGCTTAGGGCCGGGAGCGGACAATGAGCAGTTCTTC. This codes for CASSLGPGADNEQFF.

As regards this clone: This sample includes further DNA sequences coding for the same CDR3. V and J are TRBV5-1 and TRBJ1-1; D perhaps matches TRBD1 (5 bases). V shed 1 base and J shed 3 bases, with 10 bases lying between them. The CDR3 is 14 residues long. Germline loops: CDR1 SGHRS, CDR2 YFSETQ. The CDR3 loop reads CASSLTGGDTEAFF. The DNA for the CDR3 is TGCGCCAGCAGCTTGACAGGTGGGGACACTGAAGCTTTCTTT. Variable domain in full (rest from reference TRBV5-1 and TRBJ1-1): KAGVTQTPRYLIKTRGQQVTLSCSPISGHRSVSWYQQTPGQGLQFLFEYFSETQRNKGNFPGRFSGRQFSNSRSEMNVSTLELGDSALYLCASSLTGGDTEAFFGQGTRLTVV.

Note on this clone: A single base is all that separates this from a far larger clone, so a read error is likely. Additional DNA sequences in this sample encode the identical CDR3. V gene TRBV2 combines with J gene TRBJ2-5; 8 positions agree with TRBD1. Losses at the gene ends were 9 bases for V and 2 bases for J; bases not matched to a gene: 8. The CDR3 sequence is 14 residues long. From germline, CDR1 is SNHLY and CDR2 FYNNEI. CDR3 residues: CASFRDRNQETQYF. The DNA of the CDR3 is TGTGCCAGTTTCCGGGACAGGAATCAAGAGACCCAGTACTTC.

This rearrangement joins TRBV2 to TRBJ2-1; possibly TRBD1 or TRBD2 for D (5 bases each). The CDR3 contains 15 residues. The germline gives CDR1 SNHLY, CDR2 FYNNEI. The V end was cut by 4 bases, the J end by 1 base, with 11 bases between. The CDR3 bases are TGTGCCAGCAGTGGTGGGGGATTGTCCTACAATGAGCAGTTCTTC. As protein: CASSGGGLSYNEQFF.

CDR3 in DNA: TGTGCCTGGACGGAAGAGGGTAGGATTTTGGCAGATACGCAGTATTTT. This sequence encodes CAWTEEGRILADTQYF. V and J are TRBV30 and TRBJ2-3, with D tentatively TRBD2 (5 bases). V was pared by 4 bases and J by 4 bases, with 21 bases between. The length of the CDR3 is 16 residues. Germline CDR1 and CDR2: GTSNPN and SVGIG (reference sequence).

V and J are TRBV6-1 and TRBJ1-1; D might be TRBD1 (6 bases). The V end lost 4 bases, the J end lost 11 bases, and 23 bases lay between the germline ends. The CDR3 covers 15 residues. The V gene's germline CDR1 is MNHNS and CDR2 SASEGT. CDR3 bases: TGTGCCAGCAGTGGATTCGGAGACGGGGGGCCGGGGGCTTTCTTT. Its protein product is CASSGFGDGGPGAFF.

This chain joins TRBV7-8 and TRBJ1-4; D gene uncertain. The germline V gene has CDR1 SGHVS and CDR2 FQNEAQ. The CDR3 spans 18 residues. V lost 5 bases and J 4 bases, leaving 23 bases between the germline ends. CDR3 nucleotide sequence: TGTGCCAGCAGCCCCCCCCGAGGCAGCCAAACTCATAATGAAAAACTGTTTTTT. Protein sequence: CASSPPRGSQTHNEKLFF.

V is TRBV29-1 and J is TRBJ2-3, with 7 bases fitting TRBD2. The CDR3 sequence is 16 residues long. Trimming at V came to 1 base and at J to 4 bases, leaving 11 bases not matched to a gene. Germline V gene data show CDR1 as SQVTM and CDR2 as ANQGSEA. CDR3 region: CSVEGGKAGIPDTQYF. CDR3 sequence (DNA): TGCAGCGTTGAAGGGGGGAAAGCGGGAATCCCAGATACGCAGTATTTT.

The J gene is TRBJ1-2, the V gene TRBV10-3, with 9 nucleotides matching TRBD1. The germline V gene has CDR1 ENHRY and CDR2 SYGVKD. V dropped 8 bases and J dropped 5; count of bases not matched to a gene: 9. CDR3 length equals 14 residues. In nucleotides, the CDR3 is TGTGCCATCGGGGGGGACAGGGAGATATATGGCTACACCTTC. This gives the protein CAIGGDREIYGYTF.

The V call is TRBV4-2, the J call TRBJ1-1; possibly TRBD1 for D (5 bases). V was clipped by 0 bases and J by 0 bases, with 14 bases between them. There are 17 residues in the CDR3. Looked up from germline, CDR1 is LGHNA and CDR2 is YNFKEQ. The CDR3 nucleotides read TGTGCCAGCAGCCAAGAAGAGGACTCGACAGTGAACACTGAAGCTTTCTTT. Encoded protein: CASSQEEDSTVNTEAFF.

The chain couples TRBV19 to TRBJ2-1; 9 nucleotides agree with TRBD1. CDR1 LNHDA and CDR2 SQIVND come from the germline V gene (reference sequence). Trimming cost V 5 bases and J 5 bases; bases outside gene matches: 7. The CDR3 is 15 residues long. CDR3 amino acids: CASSSWTGVDNEQFF. In DNA form, the CDR3 reads TGTGCCAGTAGTTCATGGACAGGGGTCGACAATGAGCAGTTCTTC.